Listed here are 26 T cell receptor beta chains from one sample, sequenced in a study of OX40 agonist ivuxolimab in advanced cancers. Profiling relied on immunoSEQ multiplex PCR, and the TCRdb table lists in-frame clones only, not all of them. Of about 73,000 clones in the sample, approximately 86% were seen once. The sample in question was CD4+ or CD8+ T cells sorted from blood, obtained in a trial of the OX40 agonist ivuxolimab. These receptors all come from an adult with an advanced solid tumor such as melanoma, head and neck, liver or kidney cancer.

V gene TRBV15 combines with J gene TRBJ1-4, with D possibly matching TRBD1 (6 bases). Trimming removed 0 bases at V and 5 bases at J, with 7 bases between. CDR1 and CDR2 (germline): LNHNV, YYDKDF (reference sequence). The CDR3 totals 14 residues. The CDR3 protein is CATSRDQGNEKLFF. The CDR3 bases are TGTGCCACCAGCAGAGATCAGGGGAATGAAAAACTGTTTTTT.

This chain connects TRBV5-1 to TRBJ1-3; weak D call: TRBD1 (5 bases). Between the trimmed V and J ends, which lost 4 bases and 2 bases, there was a span of 10 bases. CDR3 length: 14 residues. Per germline, CDR1 SGHRS and CDR2 YFSETQ. The CDR3 here is CASSPGAPGNTIYF. CDR3 nucleotides: TGCGCCAGCAGCCCCGGGGCGCCTGGAAACACCATATATTTT.

The chain combines TRBV9 with TRBJ2-3; 9 bases map to TRBD2. CDR3 length equals 16 residues. The ends lost 4 bases at V and 7 bases at J; junction bases unmatched: 13. The germline gives CDR1 SGDLS, CDR2 YYNGEE. The CDR3 sequence: CASSPRGSGGTNTQYF. The CDR3 DNA follows: TGTGCCAGCAGCCCCAGGGGTAGCGGGGGAACAAATACGCAGTATTTT.

Details on this clone: The junction differs from germline at one of its ends, possibly a read error. Other DNA variants within this sample encode the same CDR3. The chain employs TRBV5-4 and TRBJ2-7; D not certain. Germline V lookup: CDR1 SGHNT, CDR2 YYREEE (reference sequence). This CDR3 region has 14 residues. The CDR3 loop reads CASSFDRPPYEQYF. CDR3 nucleotide sequence: TGTGCCAGCAGCTTCGACCGCCCACCCTACGAGCAATACTTC.

The V call is TRBV27, the J call TRBJ2-7; D is undetermined. The CDR3 contains 13 residues. The V gene lost 0 bases and the J gene lost 1 base, with 4 bases spanning the gap. Germline V CDR1 and CDR2: MNHEY, SMNVEV (reference sequence). The CDR3 sequence: CASSLSASYEQYF. The CDR3 DNA sequence: TGTGCCAGCAGTTTATCGGCGTCCTACGAGCAGTACTTC.

The chain is built from TRBV30 and TRBJ1-2; 9 bases are a match to TRBD1. The J segment lost 6 bases and the V segment lost 0 bases, leaving 11 bases of the junction unmatched. CDR1 GTSNPN and CDR2 SVGIG come from the germline V gene (reference sequence). This CDR3 is built from 16 residues. CDR3 DNA: TGTGCCTGGAGTGTAACCTCGGGACAGGGCGGAAATGGCTACACCTTC. Amino acid sequence: CAWSVTSGQGGNGYTF.

The V gene is TRBV27, the J gene TRBJ1-2, with a possible D match to TRBD1 (6 bases). This CDR3 region has 15 residues. CDR1 and CDR2 (germline): MNHEY, SMNVEV (reference sequence). Trimming took off 3 bases at V and 5 bases at J, with 16 bases between the two ends. Written as DNA, the CDR3 is TGTGCCAGCAGTTTCTCCGGGGGCGCCGGATATGGCTACACCTTC. Translated: CASSFSGGAGYGYTF.

This clone was observed a single time. V and J are TRBV11-3 and TRBJ2-2; maybe TRBD2 (6 bases). The CDR3 contains 16 residues. Germline CDR1 is SGHNT and CDR2 is YENEEA. V was trimmed by 0 bases and J by 3 bases, leaving 11 bases between them. The CDR3 DNA reads TGTGCCAGCAGCTTAGAGGGGTCGGGAGACACCGGGGAGCTGTTTTTT. Its protein product is CASSLEGSGDTGELFF. Combining the CDR3 with reference TRBV11-3 and TRBJ2-2 gives the whole variable domain EAGVVQSPRYKIIEKKQPVAFWCNPISGHNTLYWYLQNLGQGPELLIRYENEEAVDDSQLPKDRFSAERLKGVDSTLKIQPAELGDSAVYLCASSLEGSGDTGELFFGEGSRLTVL.

This clone occurred a few times. V usage is TRBV5-4 and J usage is TRBJ2-1, with D hard to call. This CDR3 has 15 amino acids. Germline assignment: CDR1 SGHNT and CDR2 YYREEE (reference sequence). V lost 0 bases, J lost 1 base, and 8 bases lay in between. CDR3 residues: CASSLVLGSYNEQFF. The DNA for the CDR3 is TGTGCCAGCAGCTTGGTGTTGGGATCCTACAATGAGCAGTTCTTC.

The CDR3 reads CASSAQYNQPQHF. Here the CDR3 DNA reads TGTGCCAGCAGTGCGCAATACAATCAGCCCCAGCATTTT. The chain has TRBV6-1 and TRBJ1-5; D remains unclear. This CDR3 contains 13 residues. V was pared by 4 bases and J by 3 bases, with 7 bases between. Germline CDR1 MNHNS, CDR2 SASEGT.

This clone was observed a few times. The chain combines TRBV6-6 with TRBJ1-1, with D uncertain. This CDR3 has 10 amino acids. With 7 bases removed from V and 11 bases from J, the gap between germline ends came to 11 bases. In germline, CDR1 is MNHNY, CDR2 SVGAGI (reference sequence). CDR3: CASNNPAAFF. In DNA form, the CDR3 reads TGTGCCAGCAATAATCCTGCTGCTTTCTTT.

The CDR3: CASSTRAANEKLFF. CDR3 nucleotide sequence: TGTGCCAGTAGTACGCGGGCCGCTAATGAAAAACTGTTTTTT. The V gene is TRBV19, the J gene TRBJ1-4, with D unclear. Trimming pared 4 bases from V and 3 bases from J, leaving 9 bases between. Germline V gene sequence: CDR1 LNHDA, CDR2 SQIVND (reference sequence). CDR3 length: 14 amino acids.

This CDR3 reads CASSLLAGISYNEQFF. CDR3 coding DNA: TGTGCCAGCAGTTTACTGGCGGGAATTTCCTACAATGAGCAGTTCTTC. The chain combines TRBV28 with TRBJ2-1; D is perhaps TRBD2 (6 bases). The length of the CDR3 is 16 residues. Germline lookup yields CDR1 MDHEN and CDR2 SYDVKM. Trimming shortened V by 2 bases and J by 1 base, and 12 bases separated the two germline ends.

V usage is TRBV30 and J usage is TRBJ2-7; TRBD2 might be the D (7 bases). Per the germline V gene, CDR1 is GTSNPN and CDR2 is SVGIG (reference sequence). V was cut by 4 bases and J by 7 bases, with 29 bases left in between. There are 17 residues in the CDR3. The CDR3 loop is CAWMGGAGEPLREEQYF. The CDR3 DNA sequence: TGTGCCTGGATGGGGGGCGCGGGGGAGCCCCTACGGGAGGAGCAGTACTTC.

The chain employs TRBV2 and TRBJ2-7; 7 bases map to TRBD1. CDR3 length: 14 amino acids. The germline V gene encodes CDR1 SNHLY and CDR2 FYNNEI. V dropped 5 bases and J dropped 5; count of bases not matched to a gene: 9. Here the CDR3 reads CASSRDSRTDEQYF. The CDR3 DNA follows: TGTGCCAGCAGTAGGGACAGCCGGACGGACGAGCAGTACTTC. Looking up the rest from reference TRBV2 and TRBJ2-7 gives the full variable domain: EPEVTQTPSHQVTQMGQEVILRCVPISNHLYFYWYRQILGQKVEFLVSFYNNEISEKSEIFDDQFSVERPDGSNFTLKIRSTKLEDSAMYFCASSRDSRTDEQYFGPGTRLTVT.

The genes are TRBV28 and TRBJ2-1, with 9 nucleotides matching TRBD2. This CDR3 has 15 amino acids. V lost 8 bases, J lost 6 bases, and 11 bases stayed unmatched. Per the germline V gene, CDR1 is MDHEN and CDR2 is SYDVKM. CDR3 in DNA: TGTGCCAGCGGCGCTGGGCGGGGGGGCCGCAATGAGCAGTTCTTC. It is translated as CASGAGRGGRNEQFF.

The V and J genes are TRBV2 and TRBJ2-7; D may be TRBD2 (7 bases). From germline, CDR1 is SNHLY and CDR2 FYNNEI. Trimming removed 8 bases from V and 3 bases from J, with 17 bases in between. CDR3 length equals 14 residues. CDR3 residues: CASWGLTGGYEQYF. The DNA of the CDR3 is TGTGCCAGCTGGGGGCTTACGGGGGGCTACGAGCAGTACTTC.

The chain is built from TRBV15 and TRBJ1-1; tentatively, D is TRBD1 (6 bases). Germline V gene lookup returns CDR1 LNHNV and CDR2 YYDKDF (reference sequence). Trimming took 2 bases from V and 6 from J, leaving 22 bases between them. The CDR3 length is 17 residues. CDR3 protein: CATSRNAGSRGLAEAFF. CDR3 DNA: TGTGCCACCAGCAGAAACGCGGGCTCCAGGGGTTTGGCTGAAGCTTTCTTT. The full variable domain, completed using reference TRBV15 and TRBJ1-1, is DAMVIQNPRYQVTQFGKPVTLSCSQTLNHNVMYWYQQKSSQAPKLLFHYYDKDFNNEADTPDNFQSRRPNTSFCFLDIRSPGLGDTAMYLCATSRNAGSRGLAEAFFGQGTRLTVV.

J is TRBJ1-1 and V is TRBV28; maybe TRBD1 (6 bases). V lost 6 bases to trimming and J lost 5 bases, with 13 bases between them. Looked up from germline, CDR1 is MDHEN and CDR2 is SYDVKM. The CDR3 runs 13 residues. CDR3 amino acids: CASSTTGWTEAFF. Here the CDR3 DNA reads TGTGCCAGCAGCACCACAGGGTGGACTGAAGCTTTCTTT. Looking up the rest from reference TRBV28 and TRBJ1-1 gives the full variable domain: DVKVTQSSRYLVKRTGEKVFLECVQDMDHENMFWYRQDPGLGLRLIYFSYDVKMKEKGDIPEGYSVSREKKERFSLILESASTNQTSMYLCASSTTGWTEAFFGQGTRLTVV.

The genes are TRBV5-1 and TRBJ1-5; 7 nucleotides line up with TRBD1. The CDR3 extends over 16 amino acids. The V segment lost 4 bases and the J segment 5 bases; nucleotides outside the gene matches: 12. Per the germline V gene, CDR1 is SGHRS and CDR2 is YFSETQ. CDR3 in amino acids: CASSPNGAGGYQPQHF. Here the CDR3 DNA reads TGCGCCAGCAGCCCGAATGGCGCAGGGGGGTATCAGCCCCAGCATTTT.

The chain links TRBV30 to TRBJ2-2; 8 bases align to TRBD2. Germline assignment: CDR1 GTSNPN and CDR2 SVGIG (reference sequence). The J segment lost 1 base and the V segment lost 2 bases, leaving 9 bases of the junction unmatched. The CDR3 runs 17 residues. Here the CDR3 DNA reads TGTGCCTGGAGTCCCCGGGGTAGCGGGGTGAACACCGGGGAGCTGTTTTTT. This encodes CAWSPRGSGVNTGELFF.

The rearrangement joins TRBV28 to TRBJ1-2; a possible D gene is TRBD1 (5 bases). The ends were cut back, 5 bases at V and 6 bases at J, with 13 bases in the middle. This CDR3 contains 13 residues. Per the germline V gene, CDR1 is MDHEN and CDR2 is SYDVKM. The CDR3 spells CASSTQGRHGYTF. The CDR3 DNA follows: TGTGCCAGCAGTACCCAGGGAAGACATGGCTACACCTTC.

The V call is TRBV28, the J call TRBJ2-3; the D is unclear. This CDR3 is 17 amino acids long. V was shortened by 5 bases and J by 2 bases, with 20 bases between the two germline ends. CDR1 MDHEN and CDR2 SYDVKM come from the germline V gene. The CDR3 DNA reads as TGTGCCAGCAGTCGTCCGGGCCTCAAGGGCCCCACAGATACGCAGTATTTT. Amino acid sequence: CASSRPGLKGPTDTQYF.

V usage is TRBV7-2 and J usage is TRBJ1-5; D is perhaps TRBD1 (6 bases). The CDR3 totals 16 residues. V was pared by 4 bases and J by 0 bases, with 13 bases between. Germline CDR1 and CDR2: SGHTA and FQGNSA. The CDR3 region has the DNA TGTGCCAGCAGCTCACAGGGTTCTGTTAGCAATCAGCCCCAGCATTTT. Amino acid sequence: CASSSQGSVSNQPQHF.

The V call is TRBV19, the J call TRBJ1-5, with D uncertain. Germline CDR1 is LNHDA and CDR2 is SQIVND (reference sequence). The CDR3 consists of 12 residues. Deletions cut 5 bases from V and 3 bases from J, with 5 bases between. CDR3 sequence: CASSEVNQPQHF. The DNA of the CDR3 is TGTGCCAGTAGTGAGGTCAATCAGCCCCAGCATTTT.

The chain combines TRBV27 with TRBJ2-1; 7 positions match TRBD2. Looked up from germline, CDR1 is MNHEY and CDR2 is SMNVEV (reference sequence). V lost 9 bases, J lost 2 bases, and 16 bases stayed unmatched. CDR3 length: 17 residues. DNA of the CDR3: TGTGCCAGTAAAACCACCTCGGCTAGCGGCACCTACAATGAGCAGTTCTTC. Its protein product is CASKTTSASGTYNEQFF.